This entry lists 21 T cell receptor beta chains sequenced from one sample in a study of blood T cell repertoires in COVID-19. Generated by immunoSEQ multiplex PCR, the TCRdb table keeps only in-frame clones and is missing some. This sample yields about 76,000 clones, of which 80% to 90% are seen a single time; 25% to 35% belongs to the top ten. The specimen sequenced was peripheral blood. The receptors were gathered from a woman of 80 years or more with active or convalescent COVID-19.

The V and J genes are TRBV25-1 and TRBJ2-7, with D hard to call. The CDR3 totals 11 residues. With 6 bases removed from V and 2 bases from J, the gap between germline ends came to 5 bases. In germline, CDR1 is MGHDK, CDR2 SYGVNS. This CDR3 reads CASSLAYEQYF. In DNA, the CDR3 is TGTGCCAGCAGCTTAGCCTACGAGCAGTACTTC.

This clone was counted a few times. The CDR3 loop reads CASRKPGQGGYEQYF. Written as DNA, the CDR3 is TGTGCCAGCAGGAAACCGGGACAGGGGGGATACGAGCAGTACTTC. V and J are TRBV11-2 and TRBJ2-7; TRBD1 matches at 11 bases. The junction had 8 bases not matched to a gene; V was cut back by 6 bases and J by 4 bases. Germline CDR1 is SGHAT and CDR2 is FQNNGV. The CDR3 totals 15 residues.

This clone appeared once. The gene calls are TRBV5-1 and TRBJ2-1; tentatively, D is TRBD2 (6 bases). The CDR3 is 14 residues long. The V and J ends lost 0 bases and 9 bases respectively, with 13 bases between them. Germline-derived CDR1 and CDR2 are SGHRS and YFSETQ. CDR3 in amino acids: CASSLEGGRSEQFF. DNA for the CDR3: TGCGCCAGCAGCTTGGAGGGAGGCAGGAGTGAGCAGTTCTTC.

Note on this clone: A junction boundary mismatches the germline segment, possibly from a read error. CDR3 sequence (DNA): TGTGCCTGGGTCCTAGCGGGGGGGCGGACGCGGCTCTTC. Protein: CAWVLAGGRTRLF. V usage is TRBV30 and J usage is TRBJ2-1, with 12 nucleotides matching TRBD2. The CDR3 contains 13 residues. Germline CDR1 is GTSNPN and CDR2 is SVGIG (reference sequence).

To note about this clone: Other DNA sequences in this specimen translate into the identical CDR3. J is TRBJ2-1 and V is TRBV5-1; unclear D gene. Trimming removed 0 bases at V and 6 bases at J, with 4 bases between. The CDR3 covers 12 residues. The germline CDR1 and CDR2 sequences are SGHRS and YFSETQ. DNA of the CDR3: TGCGCCAGCAGCTTGGCTTCCAATGAGCAGTTCTTC. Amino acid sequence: CASSLASNEQFF.

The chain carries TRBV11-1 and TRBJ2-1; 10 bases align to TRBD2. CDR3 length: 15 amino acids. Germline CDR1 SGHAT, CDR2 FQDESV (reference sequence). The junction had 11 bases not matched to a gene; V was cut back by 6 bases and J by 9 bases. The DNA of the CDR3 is TGTGCCAGCAGTTCTAAGCGGGGGGGTCGTATTGAGCAGTTCTTC. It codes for CASSSKRGGRIEQFF.

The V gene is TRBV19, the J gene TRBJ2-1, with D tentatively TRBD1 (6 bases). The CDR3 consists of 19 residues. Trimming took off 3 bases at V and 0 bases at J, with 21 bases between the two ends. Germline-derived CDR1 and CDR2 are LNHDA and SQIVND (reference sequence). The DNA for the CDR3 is TGTGCCAGTAGTATCGCAAATACCCGAACAGGGCTCTCCTACAATGAGCAGTTCTTC. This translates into CASSIANTRTGLSYNEQFF.

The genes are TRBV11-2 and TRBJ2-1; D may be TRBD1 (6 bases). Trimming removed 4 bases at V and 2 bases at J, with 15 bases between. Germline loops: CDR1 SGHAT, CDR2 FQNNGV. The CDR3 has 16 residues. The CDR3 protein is CASSSPRGGPYNEQFF. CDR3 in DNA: TGTGCCAGCAGCTCTCCCAGGGGCGGCCCCTACAATGAGCAGTTCTTC.

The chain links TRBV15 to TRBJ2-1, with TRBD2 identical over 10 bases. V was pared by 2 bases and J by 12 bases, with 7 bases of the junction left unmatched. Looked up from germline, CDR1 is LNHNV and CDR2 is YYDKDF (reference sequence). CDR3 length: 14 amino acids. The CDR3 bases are TGTGCCACCAGCAGATCTGGGACTAGCGTTGGGCAGTTCTTC. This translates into CATSRSGTSVGQFF. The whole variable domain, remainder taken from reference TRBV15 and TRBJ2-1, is DAMVIQNPRYQVTQFGKPVTLSCSQTLNHNVMYWYQQKSSQAPKLLFHYYDKDFNNEADTPDNFQSRRPNTSFCFLDIRSPGLGDTAMYLCATSRSGTSVGQFFGPGTRLTVL.

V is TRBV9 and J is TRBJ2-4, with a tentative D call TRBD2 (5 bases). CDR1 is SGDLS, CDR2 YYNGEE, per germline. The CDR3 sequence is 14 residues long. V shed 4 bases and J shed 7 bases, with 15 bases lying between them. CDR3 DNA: TGTGCCAGCAGCACCCGGGATATTATGAACATTCAGTACTTC. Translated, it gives CASSTRDIMNIQYF.

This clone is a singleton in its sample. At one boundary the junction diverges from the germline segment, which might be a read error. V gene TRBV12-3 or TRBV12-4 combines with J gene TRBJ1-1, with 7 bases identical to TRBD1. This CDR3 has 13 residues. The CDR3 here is CASSFHTTGSFSF. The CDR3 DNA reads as TGTGCCAGCAGTTTTCATACGACAGGGTCGTTTTCCTTT.

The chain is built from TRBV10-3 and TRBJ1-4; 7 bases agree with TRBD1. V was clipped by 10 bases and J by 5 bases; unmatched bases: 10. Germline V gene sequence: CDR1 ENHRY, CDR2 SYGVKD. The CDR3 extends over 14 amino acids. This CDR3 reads CATQGGQENEKLFF. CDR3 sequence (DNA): TGTGCCACTCAGGGGGGTCAGGAAAATGAAAAACTGTTTTTT.

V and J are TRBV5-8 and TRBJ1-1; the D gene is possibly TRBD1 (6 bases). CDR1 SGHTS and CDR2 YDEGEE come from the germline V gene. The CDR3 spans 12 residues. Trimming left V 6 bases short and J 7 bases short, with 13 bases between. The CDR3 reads CASNRARSEAFF. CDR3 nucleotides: TGTGCCAGCAACAGGGCGCGGAGTGAAGCTTTCTTT.

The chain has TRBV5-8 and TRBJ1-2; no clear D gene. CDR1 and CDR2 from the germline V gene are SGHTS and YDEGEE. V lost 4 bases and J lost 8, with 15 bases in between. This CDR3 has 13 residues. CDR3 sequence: CASSPDRSRGYTF. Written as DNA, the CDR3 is TGTGCCAGCAGCCCCGACCGGAGTAGGGGCTACACCTTC.

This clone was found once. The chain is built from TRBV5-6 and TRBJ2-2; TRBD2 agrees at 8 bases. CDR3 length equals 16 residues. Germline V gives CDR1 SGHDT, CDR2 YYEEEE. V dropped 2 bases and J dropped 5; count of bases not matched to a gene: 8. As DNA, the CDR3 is TGTGCCAGCAGCTTACCAGCGGGGGCCCAAACCGGGGAGCTGTTTTTT. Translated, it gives CASSLPAGAQTGELFF.

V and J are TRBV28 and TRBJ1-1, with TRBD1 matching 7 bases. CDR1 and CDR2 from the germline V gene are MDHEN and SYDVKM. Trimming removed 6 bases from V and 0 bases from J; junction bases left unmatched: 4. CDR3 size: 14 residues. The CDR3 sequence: CASREGGLNTEAFF. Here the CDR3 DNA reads TGTGCCAGCAGGGAAGGGGGCTTGAACACTGAAGCTTTCTTT. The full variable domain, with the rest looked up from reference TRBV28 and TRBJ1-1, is DVKVTQSSRYLVKRTGEKVFLECVQDMDHENMFWYRQDPGLGLRLIYFSYDVKMKEKGDIPEGYSVSREKKERFSLILESASTNQTSMYLCASREGGLNTEAFFGQGTRLTVV.

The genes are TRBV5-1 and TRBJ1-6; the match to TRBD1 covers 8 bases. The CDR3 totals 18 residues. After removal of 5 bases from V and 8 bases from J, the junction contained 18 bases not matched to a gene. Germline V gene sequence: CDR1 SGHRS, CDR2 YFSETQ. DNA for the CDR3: TGCGCCAGCAGAGGGCAGGGGGCCTCCAAGTCCCGACATTCACCCCTCCACTTT. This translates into CASRGQGASKSRHSPLHF.

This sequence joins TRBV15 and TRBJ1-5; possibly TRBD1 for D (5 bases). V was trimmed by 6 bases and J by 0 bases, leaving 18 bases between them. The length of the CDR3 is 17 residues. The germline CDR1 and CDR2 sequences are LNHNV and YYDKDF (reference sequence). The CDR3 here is CATRSGATAYSNQPQHF. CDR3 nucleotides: TGTGCCACCAGGAGTGGGGCGACCGCTTATAGCAATCAGCCCCAGCATTTT.

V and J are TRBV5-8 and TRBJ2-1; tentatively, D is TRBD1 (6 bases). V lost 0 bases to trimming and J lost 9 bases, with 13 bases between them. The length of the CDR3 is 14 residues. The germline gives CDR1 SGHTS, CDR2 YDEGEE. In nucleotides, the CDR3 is TGTGCCAGCAGCTTGGAGCGTGTAGGGGGTGAGCAGTTCTTC. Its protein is CASSLERVGGEQFF.

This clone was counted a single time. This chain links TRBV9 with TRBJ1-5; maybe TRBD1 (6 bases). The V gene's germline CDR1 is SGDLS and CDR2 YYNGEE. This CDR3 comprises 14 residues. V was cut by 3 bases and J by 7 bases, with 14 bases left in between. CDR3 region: CASSADTGYQPQHF. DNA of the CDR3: TGTGCCAGCAGCGCCGATACAGGGTACCAGCCCCAGCATTTT.

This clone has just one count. The CDR3 is CASSEGHSAFF. Written as DNA, the CDR3 is TGTGCCAGCAGTGAAGGGCATAGCGCTTTCTTT. The chain combines TRBV2 with TRBJ1-1; D uncertain. The V end was cut by 1 base, the J end by 11 bases, with 8 bases between. This CDR3 has 11 residues. Germline-derived CDR1 and CDR2 are SNHLY and FYNNEI.